This TCR beta chain was found in a study of CD8+ T cells in alopecia areata. Study findings and constraints: Alopecia totalis/universalis scalp especially showed more expanded CD8+ clones than normal scalp. Many expanded lesional clones persisted in scalp and blood during tofacitinib.

The CDR3 is made up of 14 amino acids. CDR1 is SQVTM, CDR2 ANQGSEA, per germline. This clone was seen a few times. Its target is not known. At one end, the junction sequence differs from germline, possibly due to a read error. Treatment noted: oral pan-JAK inhibitor, 5-10 mg twice daily. After isolation, RNA underwent reverse transcription to generate cDNA as the sequencing template. Repertoires were generated with immunoSEQ multiplex PCR, while TCRdb's copy carries only in-frame clones and drops some. The sample consists of 110,000 or so clones, roughly 50% of them appearing once. V is TRBV29-1 and J is TRBJ1-4; TRBD1 matches at 10 bases. The sequencing used CD4+ T cells sorted from blood, collected at week 24, from a patient treated with tofacitinib. The sequence was collected from a human donor with alopecia areata. This CDR3 reads CSVEDRGQNEKLFF. In DNA form, the CDR3 reads TGCAGCGTAGAAGACAGGGGGCAGAATGAAAAACTGTTTTTT.